This TCR beta chain was documented in a study of shared clonotypes between healthy human individuals. Whole-study findings and limits: Some naive CD4 clonotypes, about 5.5%, turned up in common across several donors.

In the case of this clone: Its antigen is undetermined.

V was clipped by 4 bases and J by 5 bases, with 15 bases between them. Germline V gives CDR1 SGHAT, CDR2 FQNNGV. The CDR3 spans 15 residues. TCRdb keeps only in-frame clones here, not all; method: immunoSEQ multiplex PCR. The sample consists of roughly 500,000 clones, approximately 95% of them appearing once. The genes are TRBV11-2 and TRBJ2-1, with D perhaps assigned TRBD1 or TRBD2 (6 bases each). The receptor comes from a woman aged 25-40 years in good health. Sequencing was carried out using naive CD4+ T cells sorted from blood. Stated subset: CD45RA+ positively selected. CDR3 coding DNA: TGTGCCAGCAGCTCGGGGGCTAGCGTACACAATGAGCAGTTCTTC. As protein: CASSSGASVHNEQFF.